This T cell receptor beta chain was obtained from a study of CD8 T cells in ankylosing spondylitis. It was by quantitative 5'-RACE with molecular barcodes that TCR beta libraries were made. TCRdb called the 5' RACE reads again in MiXCR, with one record for every CDR3 protein. The data contain a few hundred thousand distinct CDR3 sequences, about 10% of them singletons. Concerning this clonotype itself: What it binds is unknown.

Study observations and caveats: In synovial fluid and blood from reactive arthritis, some motif variants were previously reported. Ankylosing spondylitis blood appeared to be characterized by a TCR beta motif of eight highly homologous variants. Disease-linked clones reportedly showed significant enrichment in matched ankylosing spondylitis synovial fluid.

V lost 6 bases to trimming and J lost 0 bases; unmatched junction nucleotides: 4. This CDR3 has 14 amino acids. Germline CDR1 reads SEHNR; CDR2 reads FQNEAQ (reference sequence). The clonotype was recovered from a male donor with ankylosing spondylitis or in good health (not recorded which). The source material was blood, either unsorted or a sorted T cell fraction (not recorded which). The gene calls are TRBV7-9 and TRBJ1-1; 7 positions agree with TRBD1. The CDR3 protein is CASSFGTVNTEAFF. Written as DNA, the CDR3 is TGTGCCAGCAGTTTTGGGACAGTGAACACTGAAGCTTTCTTT.